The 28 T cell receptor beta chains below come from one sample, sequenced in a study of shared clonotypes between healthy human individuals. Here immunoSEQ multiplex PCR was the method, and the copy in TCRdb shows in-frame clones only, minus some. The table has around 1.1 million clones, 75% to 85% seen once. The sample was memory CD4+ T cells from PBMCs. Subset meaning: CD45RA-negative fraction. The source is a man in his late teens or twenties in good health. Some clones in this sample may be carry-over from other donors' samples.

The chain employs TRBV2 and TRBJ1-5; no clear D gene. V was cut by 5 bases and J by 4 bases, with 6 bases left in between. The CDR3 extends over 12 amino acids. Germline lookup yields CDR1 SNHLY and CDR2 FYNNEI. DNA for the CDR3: TGTGCCAGCAGTAAAAGAAATCAGCCCCAGCATTTT. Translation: CASSKRNQPQHF.

This CDR3 is CASRRRAGEPGEQFF. For the CDR3, the DNA is TGTGCCAGCAGGAGACGGGCGGGAGAGCCTGGAGAGCAGTTCTTC. This chain links TRBV2 with TRBJ2-1, with 7 bases that match TRBD2. There are 15 residues in the CDR3. With V trimmed by 6 bases and J by 10 bases, 15 bases remained unmatched. The V gene's germline CDR1 is SNHLY and CDR2 FYNNEI.

The CDR3, as DNA: TGCGCCAGCAGCTCCACGAGGGGAGAGACCCAGTACTTC. Protein product: CASSSTRGETQYF. The chain links TRBV5-1 to TRBJ2-5; D might be TRBD1 or TRBD2, each matching 5 bases. This CDR3 has 13 amino acids. CDR1 is SGHRS, CDR2 YFSETQ, per germline. V lost 3 bases, J lost 4 bases, and 10 bases lay in between.

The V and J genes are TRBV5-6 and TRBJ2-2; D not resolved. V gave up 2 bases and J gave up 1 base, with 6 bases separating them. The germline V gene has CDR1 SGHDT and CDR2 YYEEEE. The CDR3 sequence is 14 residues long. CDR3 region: CASSLFMNTGELFF. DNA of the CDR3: TGTGCCAGCAGCTTATTTATGAACACCGGGGAGCTGTTTTTT.

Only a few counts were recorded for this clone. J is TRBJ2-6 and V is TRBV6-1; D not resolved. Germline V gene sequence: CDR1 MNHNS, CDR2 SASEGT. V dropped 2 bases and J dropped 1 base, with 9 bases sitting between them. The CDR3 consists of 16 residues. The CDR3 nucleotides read TGTGCCAGCAGTGAAAATATGGGATCTGGGGCCAACGTCCTGACTTTC. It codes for CASSENMGSGANVLTF.

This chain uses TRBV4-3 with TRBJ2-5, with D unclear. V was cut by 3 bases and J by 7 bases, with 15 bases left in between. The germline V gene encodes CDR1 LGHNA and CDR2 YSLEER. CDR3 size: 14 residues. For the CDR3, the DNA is TGCGCCAGCAGCCACAGACCGGCGTCGGGGACCCAGTACTTC. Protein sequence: CASSHRPASGTQYF.

The CDR3 nucleotides are TGTGCCAGCAGCTTAGTAGGGACCTCGCCATACATGAACACTGAAGCTTTCTTT. Translated, it gives CASSLVGTSPYMNTEAFF. This sequence joins TRBV7-8 and TRBJ1-1; D might be TRBD1 (5 bases). Germline loops: CDR1 SGHVS, CDR2 FQNEAQ. There are 18 residues in the CDR3. The V gene lost 1 base and the J gene lost 0 bases, with 18 bases spanning the gap. The whole variable domain, filled in from reference TRBV7-8 and TRBJ1-1, reads GAGVSQSPRYKVAKRGQDVALRCDPISGHVSLFWYQQALGQGPEFLTYFQNEAQLDKSGLPSDRFFAERPEGSVSTLKIQRTQQEDSAVYLCASSLVGTSPYMNTEAFFGQGTRLTVV.

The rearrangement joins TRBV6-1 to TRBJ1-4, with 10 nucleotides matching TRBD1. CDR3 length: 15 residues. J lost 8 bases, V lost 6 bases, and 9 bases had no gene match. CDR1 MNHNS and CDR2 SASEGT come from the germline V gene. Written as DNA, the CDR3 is TGTGCCAGCAGCGCCCTCGGACAGGGGGGAGAAAAACTGTTTTTT. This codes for CASSALGQGGEKLFF.

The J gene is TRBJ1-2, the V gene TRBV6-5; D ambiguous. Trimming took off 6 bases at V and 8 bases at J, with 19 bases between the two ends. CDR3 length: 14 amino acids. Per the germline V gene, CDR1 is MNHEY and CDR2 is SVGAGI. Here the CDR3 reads CASSRFTDGRGYTF. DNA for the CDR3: TGTGCCAGCAGCCGGTTTACGGACGGTCGCGGCTACACCTTC.

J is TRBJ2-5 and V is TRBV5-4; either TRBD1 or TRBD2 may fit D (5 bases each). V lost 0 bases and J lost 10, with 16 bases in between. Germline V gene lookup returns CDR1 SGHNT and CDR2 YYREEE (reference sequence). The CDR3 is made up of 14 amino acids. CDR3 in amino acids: CASSLGQGRGGQYF. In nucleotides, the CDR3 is TGTGCCAGCAGCTTGGGGCAGGGACGGGGTGGCCAGTACTTC.

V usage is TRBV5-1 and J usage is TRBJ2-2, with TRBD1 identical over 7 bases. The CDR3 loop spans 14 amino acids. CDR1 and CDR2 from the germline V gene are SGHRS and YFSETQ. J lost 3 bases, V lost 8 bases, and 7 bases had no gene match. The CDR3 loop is CASNLQGDTGELFF. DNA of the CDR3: TGCGCCAGTAACCTGCAGGGGGACACCGGGGAGCTGTTTTTT.

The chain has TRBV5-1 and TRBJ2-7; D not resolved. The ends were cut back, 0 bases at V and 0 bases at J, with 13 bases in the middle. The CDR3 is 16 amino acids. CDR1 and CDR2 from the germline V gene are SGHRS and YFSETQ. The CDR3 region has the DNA TGCGCCAGCAGCTTGGAGGGCAGTCCTAGCTCCTACGAGCAGTACTTC. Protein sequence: CASSLEGSPSSYEQYF.

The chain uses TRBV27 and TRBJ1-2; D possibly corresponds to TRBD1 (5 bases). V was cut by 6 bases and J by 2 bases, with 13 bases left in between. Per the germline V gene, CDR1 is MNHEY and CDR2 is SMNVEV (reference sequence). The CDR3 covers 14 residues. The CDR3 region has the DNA TGTGCCAGCAGGCTGACGGGGGGGAACTATGGCTACACCTTC. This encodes CASRLTGGNYGYTF.

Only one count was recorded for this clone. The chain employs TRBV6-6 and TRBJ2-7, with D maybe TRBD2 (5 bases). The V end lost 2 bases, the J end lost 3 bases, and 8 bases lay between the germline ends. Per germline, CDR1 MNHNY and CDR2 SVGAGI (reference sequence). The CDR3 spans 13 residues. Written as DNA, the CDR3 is TGTGCCAGCAGTTACCGGGATTTCTACGAGCAGTACTTC. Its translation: CASSYRDFYEQYF.

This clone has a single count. The CDR3 DNA sequence: TGCGCCAGCCGCACGGCACAATCATACGAGCAGTACTTC. This sequence encodes CASRTAQSYEQYF. The rearrangement uses TRBV5-1 and TRBJ2-7; D remains unclear. The germline CDR1 and CDR2 sequences are SGHRS and YFSETQ. The CDR3 covers 13 residues. V was pared by 7 bases and J by 4 bases, with 15 bases between.

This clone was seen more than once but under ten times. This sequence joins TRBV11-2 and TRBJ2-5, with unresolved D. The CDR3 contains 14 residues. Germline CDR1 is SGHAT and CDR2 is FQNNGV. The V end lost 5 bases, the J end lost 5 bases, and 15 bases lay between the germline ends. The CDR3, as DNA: TGTGCCAGCAGCCCACGAAGGTTGGGGGAGACCCAGTACTTC. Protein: CASSPRRLGETQYF.

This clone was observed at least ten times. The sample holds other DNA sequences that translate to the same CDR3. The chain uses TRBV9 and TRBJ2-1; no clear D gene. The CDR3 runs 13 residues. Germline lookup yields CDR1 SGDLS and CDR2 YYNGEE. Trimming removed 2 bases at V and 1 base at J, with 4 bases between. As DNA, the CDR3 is TGTGCCAGCAGCGTGGGGTCCTACAATGAGCAGTTCTTC. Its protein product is CASSVGSYNEQFF.

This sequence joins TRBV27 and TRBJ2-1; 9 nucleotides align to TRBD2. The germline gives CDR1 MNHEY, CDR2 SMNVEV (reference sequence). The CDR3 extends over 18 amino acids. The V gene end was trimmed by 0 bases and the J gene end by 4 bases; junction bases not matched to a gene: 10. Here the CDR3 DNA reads TGTGCCAGCAGTTTATCCCCTTACCTAGCGGGACTATACAATGAGCAGTTCTTC. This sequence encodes CASSLSPYLAGLYNEQFF.

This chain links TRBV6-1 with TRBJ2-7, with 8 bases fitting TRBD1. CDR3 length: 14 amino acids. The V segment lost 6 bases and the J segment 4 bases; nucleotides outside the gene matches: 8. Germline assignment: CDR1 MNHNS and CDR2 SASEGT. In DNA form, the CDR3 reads TGTGCCAGCAGGGACGACAGGGGTAGATACGAGCAGTACTTC. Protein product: CASRDDRGRYEQYF.

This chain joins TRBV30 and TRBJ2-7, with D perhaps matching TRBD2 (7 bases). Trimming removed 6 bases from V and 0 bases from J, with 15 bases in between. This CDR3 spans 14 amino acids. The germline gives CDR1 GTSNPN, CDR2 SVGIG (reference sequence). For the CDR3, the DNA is TGTGCCTGCCAACTCCGGGGGGCCTCCTACGAGCAGTACTTC. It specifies CACQLRGASYEQYF.

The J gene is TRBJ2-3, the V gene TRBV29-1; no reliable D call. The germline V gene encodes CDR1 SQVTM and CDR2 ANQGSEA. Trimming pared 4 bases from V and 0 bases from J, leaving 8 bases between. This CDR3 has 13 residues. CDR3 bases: TGCAGCGTTGCGGGCAGGAGCACAGATACGCAGTATTTT. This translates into CSVAGRSTDTQYF.

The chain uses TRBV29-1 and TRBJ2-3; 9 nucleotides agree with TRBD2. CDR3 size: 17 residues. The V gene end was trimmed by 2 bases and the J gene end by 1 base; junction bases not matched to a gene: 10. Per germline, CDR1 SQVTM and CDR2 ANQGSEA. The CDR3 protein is CSVERGRADWGTDTQYF. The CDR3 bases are TGCAGCGTTGAACGCGGGAGGGCCGATTGGGGCACAGATACGCAGTATTTT.

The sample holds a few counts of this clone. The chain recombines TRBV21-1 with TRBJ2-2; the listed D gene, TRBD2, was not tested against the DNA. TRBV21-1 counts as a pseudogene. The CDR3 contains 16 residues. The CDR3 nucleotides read TGTGCCAGCGGCTCCTCGGGGGTGCGGAACACCGGGGAGCTGTTTTTT. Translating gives CASGSSGVRNTGELFF.

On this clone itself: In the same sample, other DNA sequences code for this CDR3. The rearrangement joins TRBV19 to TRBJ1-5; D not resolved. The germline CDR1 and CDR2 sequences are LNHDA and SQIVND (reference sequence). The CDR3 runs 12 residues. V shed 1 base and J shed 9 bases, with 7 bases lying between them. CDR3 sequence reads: CASSIGPGPQHF. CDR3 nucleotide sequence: TGTGCCAGTAGTATAGGGCCAGGGCCCCAGCATTTT. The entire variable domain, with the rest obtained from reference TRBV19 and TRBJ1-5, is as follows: DGGITQSPKYLFRKEGQNVTLSCEQNLNHDAMYWYRQDPGQGLRLIYYSQIVNDFQKGDIAEGYSVSREKKESFPLTVTSAQKNPTAFYLCASSIGPGPQHFGDGTRLSIL.

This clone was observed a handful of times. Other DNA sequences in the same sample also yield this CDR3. The CDR3 DNA follows: TGTGCCTGGAGCGACAGGGATCCGCGAACAGATACGCAGTATTTT. This gives the protein CAWSDRDPRTDTQYF. V usage is TRBV30 and J usage is TRBJ2-3, with TRBD1 matching over 7 bases. Trimming at V came to 3 bases and at J to 3 bases, leaving 9 bases not matched to a gene. Germline V CDR1 and CDR2: GTSNPN, SVGIG (reference sequence). The CDR3 sequence is 15 residues long.

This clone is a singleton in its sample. CDR3 region: CASSIREQETQYF. The CDR3 DNA is TGTGCCAGCAGCATCCGGGAACAAGAGACCCAGTACTTC. The chain couples TRBV7-2 to TRBJ2-5; tentatively, D is TRBD2 (5 bases). The V end was cut by 5 bases, the J end by 2 bases, with 9 bases between. The CDR3 covers 13 residues. Germline-derived CDR1 and CDR2 are SGHTA and FQGNSA.

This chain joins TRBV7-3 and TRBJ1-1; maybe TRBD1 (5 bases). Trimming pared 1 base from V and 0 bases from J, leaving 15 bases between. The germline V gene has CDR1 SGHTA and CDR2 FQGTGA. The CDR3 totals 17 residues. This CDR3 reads CASSLIGTMVMNTEAFF. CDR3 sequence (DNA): TGTGCCAGCAGCTTAATAGGGACCATGGTCATGAACACTGAAGCTTTCTTT. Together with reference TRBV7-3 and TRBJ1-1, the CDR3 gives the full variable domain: GAGVSQTPSNKVTEKGKYVELRCDPISGHTALYWYRQSLGQGPEFLIYFQGTGAADDSGLPNDRFFAVRPEGSVSTLKIQRTERGDSAVYLCASSLIGTMVMNTEAFFGQGTRLTVV.

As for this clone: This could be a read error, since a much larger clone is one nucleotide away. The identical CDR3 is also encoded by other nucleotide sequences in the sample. CDR3 loop: CSVGLGYNEQFF. CDR3 DNA sequence: TGCAGCGTTGGCCTGGGCTACAATGAGCAGTTCTTC. The J gene is TRBJ2-1, the V gene TRBV29-1; D gene unclear. The V end lost 4 bases, the J end lost 3 bases, and 7 bases lay between the germline ends. The CDR3 totals 12 residues. CDR1 is SQVTM and CDR2 is ANQGSEA in the germline V gene.